What follows is one TCR beta chain and its context. Its antigen is unknown. This entry comes from a study of graft-versus-host responses after intestinal transplantation. Whole-study context: Following induction with anti-thymocyte globulin, all recipients were given tacrolimus and steroids for about three years. Whole-study findings and limits: Circulating GvH clone levels at their peak were associated with HvG declines (early post-transplant). GvH clones were identified in recipient marrow, with some first appearing in ileum or blood.

The method was immunoSEQ multiplex PCR; TCRdb's version includes in-frame clones alone and lacks a portion of them. The sample includes about 150,000 clones, around 90% of them seen just once. The sample consisted of unstimulated CD4+ T cells sorted from spleen or lymph node cells, taken before intestinal transplant. The source is a human donor who received an intestinal transplant.

The CDR3 sequence is CASSLSVGAYNEQFF. CDR3 DNA: TGTGCCAGCAGCTTATCGGTGGGAGCATACAATGAGCAGTTCTTC. The V and J genes are TRBV7-3 and TRBJ2-1; possibly TRBD2 for D (5 bases). From germline, CDR1 is SGHTA and CDR2 FQGTGA. The CDR3 length is 15 residues. V lost 2 bases to trimming and J lost 4 bases, with 12 bases between them. Drawing the rest from reference TRBV7-3 and TRBJ2-1, the complete variable domain is GAGVSQTPSNKVTEKGKYVELRCDPISGHTALYWYRQSLGQGPEFLIYFQGTGAADDSGLPNDRFFAVRPEGSVSTLKIQRTERGDSAVYLCASSLSVGAYNEQFFGPGTRLTVL.